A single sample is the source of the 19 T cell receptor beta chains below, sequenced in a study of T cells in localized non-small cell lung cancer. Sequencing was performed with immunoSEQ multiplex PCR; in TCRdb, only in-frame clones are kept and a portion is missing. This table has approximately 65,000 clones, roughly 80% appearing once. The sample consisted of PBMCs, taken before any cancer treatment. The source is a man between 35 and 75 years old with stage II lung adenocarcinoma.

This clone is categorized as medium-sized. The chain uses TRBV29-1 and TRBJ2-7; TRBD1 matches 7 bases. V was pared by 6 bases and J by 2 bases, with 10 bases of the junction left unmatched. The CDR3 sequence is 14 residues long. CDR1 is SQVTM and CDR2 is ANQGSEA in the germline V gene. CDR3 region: CSVVTGTAAYEQYF. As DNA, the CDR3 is TGCAGCGTCGTGACCGGGACAGCAGCCTACGAGCAGTACTTC.

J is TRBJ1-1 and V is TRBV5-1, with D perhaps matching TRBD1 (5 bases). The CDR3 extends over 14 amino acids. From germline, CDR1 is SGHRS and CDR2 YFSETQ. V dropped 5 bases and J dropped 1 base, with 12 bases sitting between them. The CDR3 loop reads CASRGLDKNTEAFF. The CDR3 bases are TGCGCCAGCAGGGGGTTGGACAAGAACACTGAAGCTTTCTTT.

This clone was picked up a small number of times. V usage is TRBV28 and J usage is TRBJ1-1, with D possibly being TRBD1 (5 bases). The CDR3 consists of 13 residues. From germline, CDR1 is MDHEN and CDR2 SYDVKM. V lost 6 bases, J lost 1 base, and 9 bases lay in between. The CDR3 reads CASSAGTNTEAFF. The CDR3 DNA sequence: TGTGCCAGCAGCGCCGGGACGAACACTGAAGCTTTCTTT.

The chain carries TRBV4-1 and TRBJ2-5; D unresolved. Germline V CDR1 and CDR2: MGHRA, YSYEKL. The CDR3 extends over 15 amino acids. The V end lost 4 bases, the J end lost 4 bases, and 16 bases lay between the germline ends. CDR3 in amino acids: CASSLRPGRGETQYF. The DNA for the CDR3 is TGCGCCAGCAGCCTCCGGCCCGGCCGAGGAGAGACCCAGTACTTC.

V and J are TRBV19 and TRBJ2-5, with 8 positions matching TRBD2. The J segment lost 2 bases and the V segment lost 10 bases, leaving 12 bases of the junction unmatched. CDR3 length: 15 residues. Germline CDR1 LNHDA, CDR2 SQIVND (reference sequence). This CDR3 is CATRFRGGRQETQYF. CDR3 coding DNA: TGTGCCACTCGATTCCGGGGGGGAAGGCAAGAGACCCAGTACTTC.

CDR3 residues: CASSPEGLENYNEQFF. The DNA of the CDR3 is TGTGCCAGCAGCCCAGAGGGACTAGAAAACTACAATGAGCAGTTCTTC. The chain couples TRBV9 to TRBJ2-1; 8 positions match TRBD2. V dropped 4 bases and J dropped 3; count of bases not matched to a gene: 9. CDR1 is SGDLS, CDR2 YYNGEE, per germline. This CDR3 is 16 amino acids long.

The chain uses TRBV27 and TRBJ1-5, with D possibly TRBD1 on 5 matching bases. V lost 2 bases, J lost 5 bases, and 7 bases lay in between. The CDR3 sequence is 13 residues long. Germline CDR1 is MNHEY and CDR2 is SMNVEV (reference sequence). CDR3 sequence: CASSLRGDQPQHF. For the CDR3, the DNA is TGTGCCAGCAGTTTACGGGGGGATCAGCCCCAGCATTTT.

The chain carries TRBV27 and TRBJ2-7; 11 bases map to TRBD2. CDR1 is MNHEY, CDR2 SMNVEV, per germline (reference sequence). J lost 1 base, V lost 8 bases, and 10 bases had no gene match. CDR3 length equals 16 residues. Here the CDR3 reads CASGGGLAVGSYEQYF. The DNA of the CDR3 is TGTGCCAGCGGGGGGGGACTAGCGGTCGGTTCCTACGAGCAGTACTTC.

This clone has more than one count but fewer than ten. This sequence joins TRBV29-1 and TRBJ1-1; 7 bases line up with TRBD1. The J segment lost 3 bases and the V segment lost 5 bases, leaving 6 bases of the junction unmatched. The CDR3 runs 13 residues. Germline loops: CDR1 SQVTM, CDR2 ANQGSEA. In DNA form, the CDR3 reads TGCAGCGTTCTGGGACAGATTCACACTGAAGCTTTCTTT. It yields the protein CSVLGQIHTEAFF.

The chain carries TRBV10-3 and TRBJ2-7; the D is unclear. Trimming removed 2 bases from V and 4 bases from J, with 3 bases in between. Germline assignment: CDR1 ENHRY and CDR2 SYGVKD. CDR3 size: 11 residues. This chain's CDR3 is CAISERYEQYF. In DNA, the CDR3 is TGTGCCATCAGTGAGAGGTACGAGCAGTACTTC.

CDR3: CASRATVLDYEQYF. The CDR3 DNA is TGTGCCAGCAGGGCCACAGTGCTGGACTACGAGCAGTACTTC. The chain employs TRBV7-9 and TRBJ2-7; D remains ambiguous. V was pared by 6 bases and J by 3 bases, with 15 bases between. Germline-derived CDR1 and CDR2 are SEHNR and FQNEAQ (reference sequence). This CDR3 is built from 14 residues.

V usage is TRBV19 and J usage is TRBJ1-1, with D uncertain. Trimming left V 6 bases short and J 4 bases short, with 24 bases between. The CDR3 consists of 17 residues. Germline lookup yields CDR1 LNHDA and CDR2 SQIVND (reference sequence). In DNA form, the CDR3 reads TGTGCCAGTAGCTCCGGACCAGGAACGTATGGGAGCACTGAAGCTTTCTTT. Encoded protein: CASSSGPGTYGSTEAFF.

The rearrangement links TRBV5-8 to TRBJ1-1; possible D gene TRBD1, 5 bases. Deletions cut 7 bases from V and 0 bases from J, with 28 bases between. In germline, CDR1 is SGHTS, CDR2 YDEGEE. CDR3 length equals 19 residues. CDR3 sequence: CASPTSFLAGPLLNTEAFF. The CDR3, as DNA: TGTGCCAGCCCTACCTCGTTCTTGGCGGGGCCTCTTTTGAACACTGAAGCTTTCTTT.

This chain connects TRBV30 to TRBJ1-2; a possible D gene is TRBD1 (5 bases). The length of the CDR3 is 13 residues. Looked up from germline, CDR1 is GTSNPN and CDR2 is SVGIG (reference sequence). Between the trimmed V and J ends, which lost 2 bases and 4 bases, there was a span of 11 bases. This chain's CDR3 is CAWSNIRGYGYTF. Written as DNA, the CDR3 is TGTGCCTGGAGTAATATTAGGGGCTATGGCTACACCTTC.

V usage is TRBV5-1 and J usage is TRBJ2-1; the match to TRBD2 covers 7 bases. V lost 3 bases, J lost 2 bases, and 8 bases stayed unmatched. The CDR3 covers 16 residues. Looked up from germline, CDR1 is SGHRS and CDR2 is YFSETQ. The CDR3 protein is CASSSSPGTTYNEQFF. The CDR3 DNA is TGCGCCAGCAGCTCCTCACCCGGGACTACCTACAATGAGCAGTTCTTC. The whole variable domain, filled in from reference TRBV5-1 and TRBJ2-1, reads KAGVTQTPRYLIKTRGQQVTLSCSPISGHRSVSWYQQTPGQGLQFLFEYFSETQRNKGNFPGRFSGRQFSNSRSEMNVSTLELGDSALYLCASSSSPGTTYNEQFFGPGTRLTVL.

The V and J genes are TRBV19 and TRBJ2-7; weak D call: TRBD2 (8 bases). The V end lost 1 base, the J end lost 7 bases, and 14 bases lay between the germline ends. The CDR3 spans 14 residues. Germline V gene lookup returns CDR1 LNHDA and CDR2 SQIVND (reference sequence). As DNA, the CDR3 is TGTGCCAGTAGTATAGCGGGAGGGGGCCGGGAGCAGTACTTC. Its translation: CASSIAGGGREQYF.

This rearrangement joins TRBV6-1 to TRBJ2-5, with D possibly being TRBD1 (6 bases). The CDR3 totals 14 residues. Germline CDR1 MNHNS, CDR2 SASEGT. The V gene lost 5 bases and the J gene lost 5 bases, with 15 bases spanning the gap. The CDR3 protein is CASSIWTAQETQYF. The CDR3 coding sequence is TGTGCCAGCAGTATATGGACAGCCCAGGAGACCCAGTACTTC.

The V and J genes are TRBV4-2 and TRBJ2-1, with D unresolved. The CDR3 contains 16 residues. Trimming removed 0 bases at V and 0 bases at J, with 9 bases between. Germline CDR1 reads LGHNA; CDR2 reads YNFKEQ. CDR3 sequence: CASSQDFTSSYNEQFF. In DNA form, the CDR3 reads TGTGCCAGCAGCCAAGATTTCACGAGCTCCTACAATGAGCAGTTCTTC.

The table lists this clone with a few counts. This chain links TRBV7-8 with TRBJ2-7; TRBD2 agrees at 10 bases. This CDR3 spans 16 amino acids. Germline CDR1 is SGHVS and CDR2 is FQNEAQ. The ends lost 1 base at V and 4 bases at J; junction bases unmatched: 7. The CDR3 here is CASSLDTSGMIYEQYF. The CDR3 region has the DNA TGTGCCAGCAGCTTAGATACTAGCGGGATGATATACGAGCAGTACTTC.